Below, 20 T cell receptor beta chains from the same sample are listed, as sequenced in a study of OX40 agonist ivuxolimab in advanced cancers. Sequencing was performed with immunoSEQ multiplex PCR; in TCRdb, only in-frame clones are kept and a portion is missing. The table has tens of thousands of clones, more than 70% seen once. Sequenced here: CD4+ or CD8+ T cells sorted from blood, sampled in a trial of the OX40 agonist ivuxolimab. The receptors were gathered from an adult with an advanced solid tumor such as melanoma, head and neck, liver or kidney cancer.

J is TRBJ2-3 and V is TRBV5-4; 7 bases are shared with TRBD1. The junction had 11 bases not matched to a gene; V was cut back by 5 bases and J by 5 bases. This CDR3 has 15 residues. Germline CDR1 SGHNT, CDR2 YYREEE (reference sequence). The CDR3: CASRRNRQGGDTQYF. CDR3 DNA sequence: TGTGCCAGCAGGAGAAACCGACAGGGTGGAGATACGCAGTATTTT.

The chain recombines TRBV11-2 with TRBJ1-5, with unresolved D. The germline V gene encodes CDR1 SGHAT and CDR2 FQNNGV. V was clipped by 3 bases and J by 4 bases, with 7 bases between them. CDR3 length equals 13 residues. The CDR3 is CASSLQVNQPQHF. CDR3 sequence (DNA): TGTGCCAGCAGCTTGCAAGTTAATCAGCCCCAGCATTTT.

The rearrangement links TRBV19 to TRBJ2-1, with 14 bases lining up with TRBD2. Germline loops: CDR1 LNHDA, CDR2 SQIVND (reference sequence). The CDR3 is 15 residues long. The V and J ends lost 6 bases and 9 bases, in that order; junction bases with no gene match: 7. CDR3 loop: CASSTKGTSGSEQFF. The CDR3 DNA follows: TGTGCCAGTAGCACCAAGGGGACTAGCGGGAGTGAGCAGTTCTTC.

This chain uses TRBV19 with TRBJ2-7, with D perhaps given as TRBD1 or TRBD2 (5 bases each). This CDR3 contains 12 residues. V shed 1 base and J shed 5 bases, with 6 bases lying between them. Germline V lookup: CDR1 LNHDA, CDR2 SQIVND (reference sequence). CDR3 residues: CASSIAGHEQYF. In DNA form, the CDR3 reads TGTGCCAGTAGTATAGCGGGACACGAGCAGTACTTC. Full variable domain (missing parts from reference TRBV19 and TRBJ2-7): DGGITQSPKYLFRKEGQNVTLSCEQNLNHDAMYWYRQDPGQGLRLIYYSQIVNDFQKGDIAEGYSVSREKKESFPLTVTSAQKNPTAFYLCASSIAGHEQYFGPGTRLTVT.

This clone was observed a single time. This chain joins TRBV5-4 and TRBJ2-4, with D maybe TRBD1 (6 bases). V lost 0 bases, J lost 0 bases, and 13 bases lay in between. Germline CDR1 reads SGHNT; CDR2 reads YYREEE (reference sequence). The CDR3 length is 17 residues. CDR3 in DNA: TGTGCCAGCAGCTTGGGGACAGCAACACTAGCCAAAAACATTCAGTACTTC. Translation: CASSLGTATLAKNIQYF.

The chain recombines TRBV6-5 with TRBJ2-5; 12 positions agree with TRBD2. The better agreement between TRBJ2-7 and the DNA end casts doubt on the J call. Germline lookup yields CDR1 MNHEY and CDR2 SVGAGI. CDR3 length equals 15 residues. The CDR3 loop is CASSPKTSGSYEQYF. The CDR3 coding sequence is TGTGCCAGCAGTCCGAAGACTAGCGGGAGTTACGAGCAGTACTTC.

The rearrangement links TRBV7-3 to TRBJ1-2, with a weak D call TRBD1 (6 bases). Germline CDR1 reads SGHTA; CDR2 reads FQGTGA. CDR3 size: 12 residues. V lost 5 bases and J lost 5, with 9 bases in between. The CDR3 nucleotides are TGTGCCAGCAGCGACGGACAGTATGGCTACACCTTC. It encodes CASSDGQYGYTF.

V is TRBV2 and J is TRBJ1-5, with D possibly being TRBD1 (5 bases). There are 15 residues in the CDR3. Germline V gene data show CDR1 as SNHLY and CDR2 as FYNNEI. The V gene lost 2 bases and the J gene lost 0 bases, with 8 bases spanning the gap. The CDR3 DNA is TGTGCCAGCAGTGAAAAGGGGCTTAGCAATCAGCCCCAGCATTTT. Protein: CASSEKGLSNQPQHF.

In this sample, this clone turned up once. In DNA form, the CDR3 reads TGTGCCAGCAGCCAAGAATGGGGAAGGACCTACAATGAGCAGTTCTTC. Translated, it gives CASSQEWGRTYNEQFF. This chain joins TRBV4-2 and TRBJ2-1; D gene unclear. The V and J ends lost 0 bases and 2 bases respectively, with 11 bases between them. CDR1 and CDR2 (germline): LGHNA, YNFKEQ. CDR3 size: 16 residues.

The rearrangement joins TRBV29-1 to TRBJ1-1; TRBD1 matches 12 bases. With V trimmed by 7 bases and J by 1 base, 10 bases remained unmatched. This CDR3 is built from 16 residues. CDR1 and CDR2 from the germline V gene are SQVTM and ANQGSEA. This CDR3 reads CSAQRGTGGGNTEAFF. As DNA, the CDR3 is TGCAGCGCCCAAAGGGGGACAGGGGGCGGGAACACTGAAGCTTTCTTT. Looking up the rest from reference TRBV29-1 and TRBJ1-1 gives the full variable domain: SAVISQKPSRDICQRGTSLTIQCQVDSQVTMMFWYRQQPGQSLTLIATANQGSEATYESGFVIDKFPISRPNLTFSTLTVSNMSPEDSSIYLCSAQRGTGGGNTEAFFGQGTRLTVV.

This chain connects TRBV2 to TRBJ1-2; D is unclear. Trimming left V 4 bases short and J 0 bases short, with 15 bases between. CDR1 and CDR2 (germline): SNHLY, FYNNEI. The CDR3 has 16 residues. The CDR3 sequence: CASSGLSIHTNYGYTF. As DNA, the CDR3 is TGTGCCAGCAGTGGTCTGAGCATCCACACTAACTATGGCTACACCTTC.

This chain uses TRBV27 with TRBJ2-7; 7 bases agree with TRBD1. The CDR3 sequence is 13 residues long. The germline V gene has CDR1 MNHEY and CDR2 SMNVEV (reference sequence). V was pared by 7 bases and J by 3 bases, with 6 bases of the junction left unmatched. CDR3 coding DNA: TGTGCCAGCAAAAGGGGGCCCCTCTACGAGCAGTACTTC. Translating gives CASKRGPLYEQYF.

The chain is built from TRBV5-4 and TRBJ2-2; 7 bases are shared with TRBD1. The CDR3 loop spans 15 amino acids. The junction had 9 bases not matched to a gene; V was cut back by 3 bases and J by 7 bases. Germline assignment: CDR1 SGHNT and CDR2 YYREEE (reference sequence). CDR3 coding DNA: TGTGCCAGCAGCTGGTTCGACAGGGCCGGCGGGGAGCTGTTTTTT. Encoded protein: CASSWFDRAGGELFF.

The chain recombines TRBV6-1 with TRBJ2-6, with D possibly TRBD2 on 5 matching bases. In germline, CDR1 is MNHNS, CDR2 SASEGT. The V end lost 11 bases, the J end lost 2 bases, and 10 bases lay between the germline ends. The CDR3 consists of 13 residues. The CDR3 region is CACRGAGANVLTF. CDR3 nucleotides: TGTGCCTGCCGGGGTGCTGGGGCCAACGTCCTGACTTTC.

The chain links TRBV27 to TRBJ1-1, with TRBD1 as a possible D gene (5 bases). Germline V gene data show CDR1 as MNHEY and CDR2 as SMNVEV (reference sequence). The CDR3 sequence is 12 residues long. The V and J ends lost 6 bases and 12 bases respectively, with 17 bases between them. CDR3 loop: CASRSPGGRTFF. CDR3 bases: TGTGCCAGCAGATCGCCGGGGGGGAGGACTTTCTTT.

This chain uses TRBV23-1 with TRBJ1-1; D call uncertain. TRBV23-1 is annotated as an ORF whose role is uncertain. The CDR3 covers 17 residues. The V end was cut by 5 bases, the J end by 2 bases, with 21 bases between. In nucleotides, the CDR3 is TGCGCCAGCAGTTGTTACCCCTTCCCTATCCGAAACACTGAAGCTTTCTTT. Protein product: CASSCYPFPIRNTEAFF.

The rearrangement joins TRBV27 to TRBJ1-5, with D maybe TRBD1 (5 bases). The germline V gene has CDR1 MNHEY and CDR2 SMNVEV (reference sequence). V was shortened by 4 bases and J by 6 bases, with 16 bases between the two germline ends. The CDR3 sequence is 15 residues long. CDR3 amino acids: CASSSTGWGGQPQHF. The DNA for the CDR3 is TGTGCCAGCAGTTCTACGGGGTGGGGGGGTCAGCCCCAGCATTTT.

This clone came up a few times. This chain uses TRBV5-1 with TRBJ1-6; D call uncertain. Trimming shortened V by 3 bases and J by 7 bases, and 8 bases separated the two germline ends. This CDR3 has 13 amino acids. The germline V gene encodes CDR1 SGHRS and CDR2 YFSETQ. CDR3 coding DNA: TGCGCCAGCAGCTCCAAAGACAATTCACCCCTCCACTTT. Its protein is CASSSKDNSPLHF.

J is TRBJ2-1 and V is TRBV9, with 11 nucleotides matching TRBD1. The CDR3 is made up of 15 amino acids. Unmatched junction bases numbered 5, after V lost 0 bases and J lost 9 bases. CDR1 and CDR2 from the germline V gene are SGDLS and YYNGEE. CDR3 bases: TGTGCCAGCAGCGTAGACCCGGGACAGGGGGGTGAGCAGTTCTTC. It is translated as CASSVDPGQGGEQFF.

The chain employs TRBV5-3 and TRBJ1-5, with a possible D match to TRBD1 (5 bases). TRBV5-3 is an open reading frame whose function is uncertain. Trimming took off 3 bases at V and 1 base at J, with 14 bases between the two ends. This CDR3 region has 16 residues. In DNA, the CDR3 is TGTGCCAGAAGCTCGAGATCAGGGACCAGCAATCAGCCCCAGCATTTT. Its translation: CARSSRSGTSNQPQHF.